This TCR beta chain originates from a study of radiotherapy plus CTLA-4 blockade in lung cancer. Overall study: Among enrolled patients, 15% to 20% responded and roughly 30% achieved disease control.

Study results and limitations: Radiotherapy was combined with ipilimumab, and tumor-derived TCR clones then expanded in blood.

This clone was counted once. As yet, its antigen is unknown. Profiled with immunoSEQ multiplex PCR; TCRdb holds only in-frame clones, not every one. The profile covers 70,000 to 90,000 clones, with roughly 80% appearing a single time and approximately 0.79% taken by the ten largest. The CDR3 covers 14 residues. The junction had 1 base not matched to a gene; V was cut back by 2 bases and J by 1 base. Looked up from germline, CDR1 is MNHEY and CDR2 is SVGAGI. Sequenced here: peripheral blood, sampled from a patient treated with radiotherapy plus ipilimumab. J is TRBJ1-1 and V is TRBV6-5; the match to TRBD1 covers 7 bases. The TCR originated in a human donor with non-small cell lung cancer who had stable disease on radiotherapy plus ipilimumab. The DNA for the CDR3 is TGTGCCAGCAGTTACGACAGGGCGAACACTGAAGCTTTCTTT. Translated: CASSYDRANTEAFF.